The 9 T cell receptor beta chains in this list originate from one sample, sequenced in a study of blood T cell repertoires in COVID-19 (dated by TCRdb to 2018 to 2021). Libraries were prepared through the immunoSEQ multiplex PCR assay. TCRdb stores this immuneACCESS table with in-frame sequences only. Part of the clones is absent; in the studies checked, under half of the shortfall reflects unresolved V genes, and no reason is known for the rest. The sample table records roughly 160,000 clones; around 80% of these occur just once. Roughly 2.9% of the sample is taken by the ten largest. The sequencing sample was made of peripheral blood. The receptors shown here come from a woman aged 55-70 years with acute or convalescent COVID-19.

The chain employs TRBV7-2 and TRBJ1-5; TRBD1 agrees at 7 bases. Germline lookup yields CDR1 SGHTA and CDR2 FQGNSA. After removal of 5 bases from V and 0 bases from J, the junction contained 4 bases not matched to a gene. The CDR3 loop spans 15 amino acids. CDR3 nucleotides: TGTGCCAGCAGCGCAGGGGGTAATAGCAATCAGCCCCAGCATTTT. It translates to CASSAGGNSNQPQHF.

This clone was counted between two and nine times. The rearrangement uses TRBV7-9 and TRBJ1-6; 7 nucleotides align to TRBD1. The ends lost 5 bases at V and 7 bases at J; junction bases unmatched: 11. This CDR3 is 16 amino acids long. Germline V gives CDR1 SEHNR, CDR2 FQNEAQ (reference sequence). CDR3 in amino acids: CASSDPRDRLNSPLHF. The CDR3 region has the DNA TGTGCCAGCAGCGATCCTCGGGACAGACTAAATTCACCCCTCCACTTT.

In its sample, this clone was seen once. The gene calls are TRBV5-4 and TRBJ1-1; TRBD1 matches at 8 bases. Germline V CDR1 and CDR2: SGHNT, YYREEE (reference sequence). Trimming removed 5 bases from V and 5 bases from J; junction bases left unmatched: 5. The CDR3 totals 13 residues. CDR3 nucleotide sequence: TGTGCCAGCAGATCTACAGGGGGTACTGAAGCTTTCTTT. Translation gives CASRSTGGTEAFF.

This rearrangement joins TRBV5-1 to TRBJ1-3; TRBD1 agrees at 7 bases. CDR3 size: 16 residues. The junction had 12 bases not matched to a gene; V was cut back by 0 bases and J by 9 bases. Germline V gene lookup returns CDR1 SGHRS and CDR2 YFSETQ. CDR3 amino acids: CASSLGQGALRGTIYF. The CDR3 region has the DNA TGCGCCAGCAGCTTGGGACAGGGCGCCCTTAGGGGCACCATATATTTT.

This clone was picked up a small number of times. The identical CDR3 is also encoded by other nucleotide sequences in the sample. The CDR3 sequence is CASSVSTNTGELFF. The CDR3 DNA reads TGTGCCAGCAGCGTAAGCACGAACACCGGGGAGCTGTTTTTT. The chain carries TRBV9 and TRBJ2-2; D remains ambiguous. The CDR3 runs 14 residues. Trimming left V 1 base short and J 0 bases short, with 4 bases between. In germline, CDR1 is SGDLS, CDR2 YYNGEE.

The chain couples TRBV10-1 to TRBJ2-1; tentatively, D is TRBD1 (6 bases). Germline assignment: CDR1 WNHNN and CDR2 SYGVQD (reference sequence). The CDR3 is made up of 14 amino acids. With 7 bases removed from V and 10 bases from J, the gap between germline ends came to 20 bases. CDR3 coding DNA: TGCGCCAGCATCAGTTACAGGGCTTTCGGCGAGCAGTTCTTC. Protein: CASISYRAFGEQFF.

This clone has just a few counts. V gene TRBV2 combines with J gene TRBJ2-5, with D unclear. Germline CDR1 is SNHLY and CDR2 is FYNNEI. The V and J ends lost 3 bases and 4 bases respectively, with 3 bases between them. The CDR3 is 11 amino acids. The chain's CDR3 is CASSDRETQYF. In DNA form, the CDR3 reads TGTGCCAGCAGTGATAGAGAGACCCAGTACTTC.

The chain uses TRBV6-2 or TRBV6-3 and TRBJ2-1, with D possibly matching TRBD2 (6 bases). The CDR3 is 14 residues long. The germline V gene encodes CDR1 MNHEY and CDR2 SVGEGT. V dropped 0 bases and J dropped 10 bases, with 13 bases sitting between them. CDR3 DNA: TGTGCCAGCAGTTACTCTAGCTTCGGGGGAGAGCAGTTCTTC. The encoded protein is CASSYSSFGGEQFF.

The chain couples TRBV18 to TRBJ1-5, with D possibly being TRBD1 (5 bases). The CDR3 covers 15 residues. CDR1 and CDR2 from the germline V gene are KGHSH and LQKENI. V lost 3 bases to trimming and J lost 3 bases, with 12 bases between them. The CDR3 spells CASSPDQGYNQPQHF. In DNA, the CDR3 is TGTGCCAGCTCACCGGACCAGGGATACAATCAGCCCCAGCATTTT.